This T cell receptor (beta chain) was retrieved from a study of CD8+ T cells in alopecia areata. Study-wide context: Treatment of the treated patients consisted of oral tofacitinib, 5 to 10 mg twice daily.

From alopecia areata patients, lesional scalp punch biopsies and peripheral blood were collected. Germline assignment: CDR1 SGHDT and CDR2 YYEEEE. This CDR3 contains 14 residues. Trimming took off 0 bases at V and 0 bases at J, with 6 bases between the two ends. To note about this clone: The antigen remains undetermined.

Following RNA extraction, reverse transcription yielded cDNA that acted as the sequencing template. Method: immunoSEQ multiplex PCR; TCRdb's copy keeps in-frame clones and lacks some. The table lists roughly 250,000 clones, around two thirds of them singletons. Overall study results and limits: Affected scalp, especially in alopecia totalis/universalis, had a higher clonality than normal scalp did.

This TCR came from a human donor with alopecia areata. Sample: CD4+ T cells sorted from blood, taken at week 0. J is TRBJ1-1 and V is TRBV5-6; D gene ambiguous. CDR3 coding DNA: TGTGCCAGCAGCTTGGTACTCATGAACACTGAAGCTTTCTTT. Translating gives CASSLVLMNTEAFF.